The 27 T cell receptor beta chains below were found in one sample sequenced in a study of shared clonotypes between healthy human individuals (TCRdb year 2020). CD8 naive samples were obtained by positive selection for CCR7 among CD45RO-negative cells, yielding a CD45RA+CCR7+ population from which TemRA cells were excluded. The library was produced with the immunoSEQ multiplex PCR assay. Sourced from immuneACCESS, this table was stored by TCRdb with only in-frame sequences that have V and J called. A share of the clones is absent; for the studies checked, an unresolved V gene accounts for under half, and the remainder has no known explanation. In all, the sample holds over 2,000,000 clones, and 93% of those were seen once. The top ten hold around 1.7% of the sample. Sequencing was performed on naive CD8+ T cells from PBMCs. Sample cell subset or site, as interpreted from the label and publication: CD45RA+CCR7+. These receptors were collected from a man between 18 and 29 years old in good health. Some clones in this sample may be carry-over from other donors' samples.

The chain uses TRBV15 and TRBJ1-2; possible D gene TRBD1, 6 bases. Germline V gene data show CDR1 as LNHNV and CDR2 as YYDKDF (reference sequence). Between the trimmed V and J ends, which lost 2 bases and 7 bases, there was a span of 17 bases. CDR3 length equals 15 residues. The CDR3 is CATSRRGGPLSGYTF. The CDR3 DNA reads TGTGCCACCAGCAGACGCGGGGGGCCTCTCTCTGGCTACACCTTC.

The CDR3 DNA reads as TGTGCCAGCAGTTTCGAGGCAGGGGTGTTAGAGACCCAGTACTTC. Translation gives CASSFEAGVLETQYF. V is TRBV27 and J is TRBJ2-5; possibly TRBD1 for D (6 bases). This CDR3 region has 15 residues. CDR1 is MNHEY and CDR2 is SMNVEV in the germline V gene (reference sequence). The germline V and J ends were trimmed by 3 bases and 4 bases, with 15 bases remaining between them.

This clone has just one count. The V call is TRBV7-9, the J call TRBJ1-4; D unresolved. This CDR3 has 15 amino acids. Per germline, CDR1 SEHNR and CDR2 FQNEAQ (reference sequence). V was shortened by 1 base and J by 5 bases, with 11 bases between the two germline ends. The CDR3 DNA reads as TGTGCCAGCAGCTTAGTGGACGGACCAAATGAAAAACTGTTTTTT. Its translation is CASSLVDGPNEKLFF.

This chain joins TRBV4-3 and TRBJ2-3; D uncertain. V lost 0 bases and J 1 base, leaving 8 bases between the germline ends. Germline CDR1 reads LGHNA; CDR2 reads YSLEER. The CDR3 contains 15 residues. This chain's CDR3 is CASSQDARRTDTQYF. The CDR3 DNA is TGCGCCAGCAGCCAAGATGCCAGACGCACAGATACGCAGTATTTT.

The V gene is TRBV9, the J gene TRBJ2-6; perhaps TRBD1 as D (6 bases). The CDR3 runs to 18 residues. Germline-derived CDR1 and CDR2 are SGDLS and YYNGEE. The V and J ends lost 3 bases and 0 bases respectively, with 16 bases between them. The CDR3: CASSGQVPISSGANVLTF. CDR3 sequence (DNA): TGTGCCAGCAGCGGACAGGTTCCAATATCCTCTGGGGCCAACGTCCTGACTTTC.

V usage is TRBV28 and J usage is TRBJ2-5; no reliable D call. The CDR3 sequence is 13 residues long. Trimming took 1 base from V and 2 from J, leaving 5 bases between them. Germline CDR1 reads MDHEN; CDR2 reads SYDVKM. The chain's CDR3 is CASSLSQQETQYF. Here the CDR3 DNA reads TGTGCCAGCAGTTTATCACAGCAAGAGACCCAGTACTTC. The full variable domain, rest sourced from reference TRBV28 and TRBJ2-5, is DVKVTQSSRYLVKRTGEKVFLECVQDMDHENMFWYRQDPGLGLRLIYFSYDVKMKEKGDIPEGYSVSREKKERFSLILESASTNQTSMYLCASSLSQQETQYFGPGTRLLVL.

Concerning this clone itself: Other nucleotide sequences in the sample specify the same CDR3. The chain recombines TRBV6-6 with TRBJ1-4, with unresolved D. CDR3 length equals 11 residues. CDR1 MNHNY and CDR2 SVGAGI come from the germline V gene (reference sequence). Trimming left V 2 bases short and J 7 bases short, with 2 bases between. The CDR3: CASSYGEKLFF. The CDR3 bases are TGTGCCAGCAGTTACGGTGAAAAACTGTTTTTT.

This clone came up once. The gene calls are TRBV7-9 and TRBJ2-5; 7 bases agree with TRBD2. V was pared by 5 bases and J by 2 bases, with 5 bases of the junction left unmatched. Looked up from germline, CDR1 is SEHNR and CDR2 is FQNEAQ (reference sequence). The length of the CDR3 is 14 residues. DNA for the CDR3: TGTGCCAGCAGCGCCCGGACTAGGCAAGAGACCCAGTACTTC. It encodes CASSARTRQETQYF.

The chain employs TRBV5-1 and TRBJ1-4; the D gene is possibly TRBD1 (6 bases). Germline CDR1 SGHRS, CDR2 YFSETQ. Trimming took 3 bases from V and 3 from J, leaving 15 bases between them. The CDR3 has 16 residues. For the CDR3, the DNA is TGCGCCAGCAGCTATAACAGGGTGCGGGCTAATGAAAAACTGTTTTTT. This sequence encodes CASSYNRVRANEKLFF.

The chain employs TRBV7-2 and TRBJ2-5; D unresolved. The V end was cut by 1 base, the J end by 0 bases, with 15 bases between. This CDR3 has 17 amino acids. Germline CDR1 SGHTA, CDR2 FQGNSA. DNA of the CDR3: TGTGCCAGCAGCTTAGTAGGGCCGAGCCGGTACCAAGAGACCCAGTACTTC. Its protein product is CASSLVGPSRYQETQYF.

This chain connects TRBV4-3 to TRBJ1-2; tentatively, D is TRBD1 (5 bases). Trimming took off 5 bases at V and 4 bases at J, with 17 bases between the two ends. CDR3 length: 15 residues. Germline CDR1 is LGHNA and CDR2 is YSLEER. The CDR3 DNA follows: TGCGCCAGCAGCTTGACCCGGGACGGGCCCTATGGCTACACCTTC. Amino acid sequence: CASSLTRDGPYGYTF.

This chain links TRBV27 with TRBJ2-2; D perhaps matches TRBD2 (5 bases). Germline CDR1 is MNHEY and CDR2 is SMNVEV (reference sequence). The CDR3 spans 15 residues. V was trimmed by 3 bases and J by 0 bases, leaving 8 bases between them. This CDR3 is CASSFRRPNTGELFF. Here the CDR3 DNA reads TGTGCCAGCAGTTTTAGGAGGCCGAACACCGGGGAGCTGTTTTTT.

This sequence joins TRBV19 and TRBJ2-1, with 11 bases identical to TRBD2. The CDR3 is 15 amino acids. V dropped 5 bases and J dropped 3; count of bases not matched to a gene: 3. Germline loops: CDR1 LNHDA, CDR2 SQIVND (reference sequence). The CDR3 loop reads CASSWGTSGYNEQFF. The CDR3 DNA reads TGTGCCAGTAGTTGGGGGACTAGCGGCTACAATGAGCAGTTCTTC.

Worth noting for this clone: At the DNA level, this CDR3 is encoded by other sequences in the same sample as well. This rearrangement joins TRBV9 to TRBJ2-7, with 10 bases aligning to TRBD2. This CDR3 has 14 residues. V was clipped by 2 bases and J by 3 bases; unmatched bases: 2. CDR1 SGDLS and CDR2 YYNGEE come from the germline V gene. The CDR3 DNA reads as TGTGCCAGCAGCGTCGGGACTAGCGTCTACGAGCAGTACTTC. It codes for CASSVGTSVYEQYF.

V gene TRBV21-1 combines with J gene TRBJ2-7. TRBV21-1 is a recognized pseudogene. CDR3 length equals 16 residues. The CDR3 coding sequence is TGTGCCAGCAGCCCAGGACCCGGGACGGCAGCCTACGAGCAGTACTTC. Its translation is CASSPGPGTAAYEQYF.

Turning to this clone: At the DNA level, this CDR3 is encoded by other sequences in the same sample as well. The rearrangement joins TRBV6-5 to TRBJ2-7; the match to TRBD1 covers 7 bases. The CDR3 sequence is 14 residues long. Germline lookup yields CDR1 MNHEY and CDR2 SVGAGI. The trim removed 5 bases at V and 1 base at J, leaving 5 bases unmatched. In DNA, the CDR3 is TGTGCCAGCAGTCCCACAGGGGAGTCCTACGAGCAGTACTTC. It encodes CASSPTGESYEQYF.

The rearrangement links TRBV9 to TRBJ2-1; D not resolved. V dropped 0 bases and J dropped 10 bases, with 11 bases sitting between them. CDR1 is SGDLS, CDR2 YYNGEE, per germline. This CDR3 has 13 amino acids. The CDR3 DNA reads TGTGCCAGCAGCGTAGTAACATCAGCCGAGCAGTTCTTC. Protein: CASSVVTSAEQFF.

The genes are TRBV4-1 and TRBJ2-7; no reliable D call. The V and J ends lost 1 base and 0 bases respectively, with 13 bases between them. This CDR3 has 16 residues. Germline-derived CDR1 and CDR2 are MGHRA and YSYEKL. The CDR3 region is CASSQGMGMSSYEQYF. In DNA form, the CDR3 reads TGCGCCAGCAGCCAAGGAATGGGAATGAGCTCCTACGAGCAGTACTTC.

V and J are TRBV29-1 and TRBJ2-7, with TRBD2 matching over 15 bases. CDR1 and CDR2 from the germline V gene are SQVTM and ANQGSEA. The J segment lost 2 bases and the V segment lost 6 bases, leaving 8 bases of the junction unmatched. The CDR3 loop spans 16 amino acids. In nucleotides, the CDR3 is TGCAGCGTCCGCGGGACTAGCGGGAGGACCACCTACGAGCAGTACTTC. This gives the protein CSVRGTSGRTTYEQYF.

This clone showed up just once. This chain uses TRBV27 with TRBJ2-7; no reliable D call. Germline V lookup: CDR1 MNHEY, CDR2 SMNVEV (reference sequence). The V end was cut by 3 bases, the J end by 3 bases, with 9 bases between. This CDR3 has 13 residues. CDR3 loop: CASSLIGNYEQYF. The CDR3 DNA reads TGTGCCAGCAGTTTGATAGGGAACTACGAGCAGTACTTC.

The V call is TRBV6-5, the J call TRBJ2-7; 10 nucleotides match TRBD2. After removal of 7 bases from V and 3 bases from J, the junction contained 9 bases not matched to a gene. The germline CDR1 and CDR2 sequences are MNHEY and SVGAGI. CDR3 length: 15 amino acids. CDR3 amino acids: CASKTGTSVHYEQYF. CDR3 in DNA: TGTGCCAGCAAAACCGGGACTAGCGTACACTACGAGCAGTACTTC.

The V and J genes are TRBV29-1 and TRBJ1-1; D gene unclear. This CDR3 is built from 11 residues. The ends were cut back, 4 bases at V and 7 bases at J, with 10 bases in the middle. CDR1 and CDR2 (germline): SQVTM, ANQGSEA. CDR3: CSVGWTGEAFF. The CDR3 nucleotides read TGCAGCGTTGGCTGGACGGGTGAAGCTTTCTTT.

This clone has just one count. The chain joins TRBV5-8 to TRBJ2-3; D not resolved. V lost 4 bases and J 0 bases, leaving 15 bases between the germline ends. CDR1 is SGHTS, CDR2 YDEGEE, per germline. The CDR3 contains 16 residues. This CDR3 is CASSLGVLGSTDTQYF. Written as DNA, the CDR3 is TGTGCCAGCAGCCTTGGGGTGCTGGGCAGCACAGATACGCAGTATTTT.

The V gene is TRBV4-1, the J gene TRBJ2-5; the D is unclear. This CDR3 has 12 residues. Germline CDR1 and CDR2: MGHRA and YSYEKL. With 1 base removed from V and 6 bases from J, the gap between germline ends came to 6 bases. In nucleotides, the CDR3 is TGCGCCAGCAGCCAAGGGTGGAAGACCCAGTACTTC. Translation gives CASSQGWKTQYF.

The chain's CDR3 is CASLSMEGEQFF. For the CDR3, the DNA is TGTGCCAGCCTATCCATGGAAGGTGAGCAGTTCTTC. The J gene is TRBJ2-1, the V gene TRBV9; no clear D. The CDR3 has 12 residues. Per the germline V gene, CDR1 is SGDLS and CDR2 is YYNGEE. Trimming stripped 7 bases from V and 9 bases from J, with 14 bases between.

This clone came up once. The chain's CDR3 is CASRGLANEKLFF. Here the CDR3 DNA reads TGTGCCAGCAGGGGACTGGCTAATGAAAAACTGTTTTTT. J is TRBJ1-4 and V is TRBV28, with D possibly matching TRBD1 (5 bases). The V end was cut by 6 bases, the J end by 3 bases, with 8 bases between. CDR3 size: 13 residues. Germline V gene sequence: CDR1 MDHEN, CDR2 SYDVKM.

CDR3 DNA sequence: TGTGCCAGCAGCTTAGCCATGGCAGGTGCCGGGGAGACCCAGTACTTC. Its translation is CASSLAMAGAGETQYF. This chain joins TRBV7-9 and TRBJ2-5; no reliable D call. Germline values: CDR1 SEHNR, CDR2 FQNEAQ (reference sequence). V lost 0 bases and J lost 5, with 16 bases in between. The CDR3 extends over 16 amino acids.